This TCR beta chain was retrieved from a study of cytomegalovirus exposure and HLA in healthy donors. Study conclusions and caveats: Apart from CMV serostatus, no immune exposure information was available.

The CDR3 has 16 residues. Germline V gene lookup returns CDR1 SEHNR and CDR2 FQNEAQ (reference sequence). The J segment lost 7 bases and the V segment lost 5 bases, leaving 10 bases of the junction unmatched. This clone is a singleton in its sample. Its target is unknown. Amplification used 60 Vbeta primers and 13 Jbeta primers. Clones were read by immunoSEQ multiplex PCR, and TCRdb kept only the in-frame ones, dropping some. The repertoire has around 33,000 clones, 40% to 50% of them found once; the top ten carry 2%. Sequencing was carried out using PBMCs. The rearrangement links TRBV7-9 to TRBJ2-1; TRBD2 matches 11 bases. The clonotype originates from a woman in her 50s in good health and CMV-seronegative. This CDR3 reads CASSPGRLAGGNEQFF. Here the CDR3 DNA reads TGTGCCAGCAGCCCGGGGCGGCTAGCGGGGGGAAATGAGCAGTTCTTC.